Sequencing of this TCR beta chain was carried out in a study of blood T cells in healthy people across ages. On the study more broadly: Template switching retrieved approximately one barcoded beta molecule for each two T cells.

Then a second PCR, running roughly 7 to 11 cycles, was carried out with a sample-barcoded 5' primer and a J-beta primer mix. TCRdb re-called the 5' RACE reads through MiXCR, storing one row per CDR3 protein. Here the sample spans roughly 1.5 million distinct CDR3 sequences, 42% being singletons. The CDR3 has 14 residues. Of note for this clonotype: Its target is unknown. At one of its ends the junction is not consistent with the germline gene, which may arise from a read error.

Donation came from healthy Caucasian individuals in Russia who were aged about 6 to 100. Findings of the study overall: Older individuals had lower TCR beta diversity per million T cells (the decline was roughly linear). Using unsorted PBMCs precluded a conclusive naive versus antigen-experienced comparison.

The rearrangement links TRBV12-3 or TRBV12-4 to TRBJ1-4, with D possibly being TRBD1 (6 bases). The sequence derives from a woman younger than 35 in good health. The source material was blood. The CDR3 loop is CASSFGQLNGKLFF. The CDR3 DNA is TGTGCCAGCAGTTTCGGACAGCTCAATGGAAAACTGTTTTTT.